This paragraph reports one T cell receptor (beta chain). What antigen it recognizes has not been identified. No base qualities exist here, and no much larger clone lies one base off it. CDR1 and CDR2 (KGHSY, FQNENV) derive from the germline V gene. V ends up 6 bases short and J 4 bases short, with an unmatched junction base count of 11. There are 15 amino acids in the CDR3, from cysteine to phenylalanine inclusive. Only the CDR3 DNA stays, 45 bases, in frame from base 1. In the paper's terms, the time point label means: cycle 4 day 1 (C4D1), after less than 7 weeks of nivolumab. All trial patients had relapsed after autologous stem cell transplantation, with cohorts A, B and C differing in prior brentuximab vedotin exposure. The trial cohort was composed of about 60 patients with relapsed/refractory classical Hodgkin lymphoma, for whom complete response, partial response or progressive disease was recorded as best overall response. Trial patients were treated with single-agent nivolumab in the multi-cohort phase II CheckMate 205 trial. Best overall response was determined by an independent review committee according to the 2007 International Working Group response criteria. PBMCs from the trial were collected at three points: immediately before nivolumab initiation (C1D1), and during therapy at cycle 2 day 1 and cycle 4 day 1. Peripheral blood was collected in 8 mL Vacutainer Cell Preparation Tubes, from which PBMCs were isolated by centrifugation and then cryopreserved.

The Qiagen DNeasy kit was used to extract genomic DNA from unsorted PBMCs and from the negatively selected CD4+ and CD8+ fractions. Using primers that anneal to V and J segments, immunoSEQ multiplex PCR amplified the TCR beta CDR3 regions. A synthetic immune receptor repertoire was used to minimize amplification bias, and any remaining bias was removed computationally after sequencing. On the authors' methods: Custom Python scripts were used to quantify repertoire diversity as the Shannon entropy index. The unsorted, CD4+ and CD8+ repertoires were each analyzed separately, with the exception of combined analyses, where CD4+ and CD8+ sequences were merged in silico. Clonal expansion was defined as at least a 2-fold frequency increase after treatment relative to C1D1, with a pseudocount of 0.5 for undetected baseline clones. Singleton clones were defined as clones with 0 or 1 copy at C1D1, and non-singleton clones were defined as clones with 2 or more copies. Clones expanded in unsorted samples were assigned a CD4+, CD8+ or unknown annotation through matching of protein sequences in sorted samples from the same patient. Diversity changes from C1D1 to C4D1 were tested in paired samples using Wilcoxon tests. Not all clones reach the TCRdb copy of this immuneACCESS table, which keeps in-frame sequences only. Checked studies attribute under half of the gap to unresolved V genes and leave the rest unexplained. V and J calls and clone size come straight from that table; D and trimming were deduced from the DNA. This sample holds about 18,000 clones; about 80% were observed only once. The ten largest clones add up to 13% of the sample.

This entry is derived from a study of PD-1 blockade in classical Hodgkin lymphoma (dated by TCRdb to 2018 to 2021). Background on the whole study: Nivolumab dosing was 3 mg/kg intravenously every 2 weeks, continuing until either disease progression or unacceptable toxicity. To define a peripheral blood immune signature of response to PD-1 blockade in classical Hodgkin lymphoma, the study combined TCR beta sequencing with CyTOF. Paper-wide results and their limitations: Baseline TCR diversity was reported as lower in newly diagnosed patients than in healthy donors, and lower still in relapsed/refractory patients. By C4D1, a significant rise was seen in CD4+ TCR diversity but not in CD8+ TCR diversity (p=0.0027 vs p=0.16), and the rise was most apparent among complete responders (p=0.02). Patients starting nivolumab less than 1 year after ASCT had lower diversity and were excluded from later analyses to avoid confounding by immune reconstitution. The study covered only a single clinical trial cohort, and the causes of the repertoire differences, possibly disease activity or prior therapy, were still not defined. Among trial patients, those achieving complete response had baseline diversity similar to that of newly diagnosed patients, while diversity was significantly lower in partial responders and progressors.

This specimen was peripheral blood mononuclear cells (PBMCs), taken before the fourth cycle of nivolumab. The receptor was isolated from a human donor with classical Hodgkin lymphoma. This sequence uses TRBV16 and TRBJ1-2; 7 nucleotides in the junction match TRBD1. The CDR3: CASRLWDRKGYGYTF. Read as DNA, the sequence is TGTGCCAGCAGACTTTGGGACAGAAAGGGCTATGGCTACACCTTC. Outside the CDR3, residues come from the reference TRBV16 and TRBJ1-2 proteins, so the full variable domain is: GEEVAQTPKHLVRGEGQKAKLYCAPIKGHSYVFWYQQVLKNEFKFLISFQNENVFDETGMPKERFSAKCLPNSPCSLEIQATKLEDSAVYFCASRLWDRKGYGYTFGSGTRLTVV.